The 18 T cell receptor beta chains below come from one sample, sequenced in a study of blood T cell repertoires in COVID-19. Profiled with immunoSEQ multiplex PCR; TCRdb holds only in-frame clones, not every one. The sample lists about 270,000 clones, approximately 85% seen once, with about 5.4% in the top ten. Sequencing input: peripheral blood. The receptor set was obtained from a woman at least 80 years old with COVID-19, enrolled during active disease.

The rearrangement joins TRBV7-3 to TRBJ2-7, with 15 bases lining up with TRBD2. The CDR3 extends over 15 amino acids. Germline trimming cut 5 bases from V and 7 bases from J; bases unmatched to any gene: 6. CDR1 is SGHTA and CDR2 is FQGTGA in the germline V gene. CDR3 sequence: CASSPGLAGGGEQYF. As DNA, the CDR3 is TGTGCCAGCAGCCCCGGACTAGCGGGGGGGGGTGAGCAGTACTTC.

A few counts support this clone. The chain is built from TRBV18 and TRBJ2-2; D is unclear. Per the germline V gene, CDR1 is KGHSH and CDR2 is LQKENI. There are 14 residues in the CDR3. V shed 0 bases and J shed 1 base, with 3 bases lying between them. This chain's CDR3 is CASSPPKNTGELFF. CDR3 DNA sequence: TGTGCCAGCTCACCACCTAAGAACACCGGGGAGCTGTTTTTT.

V is TRBV5-1 and J is TRBJ2-2, with D possibly being TRBD1 (5 bases). The CDR3 is made up of 14 amino acids. The V end was cut by 3 bases, the J end by 4 bases, with 10 bases between. CDR1 and CDR2 from the germline V gene are SGHRS and YFSETQ. The CDR3 here is CASSSQGATGELFF. The CDR3 DNA follows: TGCGCCAGCAGCTCTCAAGGGGCCACCGGGGAGCTGTTTTTT.

The rearrangement uses TRBV5-4 and TRBJ2-2; 12 bases are a match to TRBD2. The CDR3 contains 16 residues. The V and J ends lost 5 bases and 7 bases, in that order; junction bases with no gene match: 9. Per germline, CDR1 SGHNT and CDR2 YYREEE (reference sequence). The CDR3 loop is CASRPTSGGPSGELFF. The CDR3 DNA is TGTGCCAGCAGACCCACTAGCGGGGGGCCAAGCGGGGAGCTGTTTTTT.

The chain uses TRBV10-2 and TRBJ1-2, with 8 bases matching TRBD1. After removal of 9 bases from V and 5 bases from J, the junction contained 8 bases not matched to a gene. The CDR3 sequence is 13 residues long. Germline assignment: CDR1 WSHSY and CDR2 SAAADI. The CDR3 DNA is TGCGCCAGTTCCGAGGACAGGGTTTATGGCTACACCTTC. It yields the protein CASSEDRVYGYTF.

CDR3: CASSVGGSSNTEAFF. CDR3 DNA sequence: TGTGCCAGCAGTGTCGGAGGTTCTTCCAACACTGAAGCTTTCTTT. The chain employs TRBV25-1 and TRBJ1-1; unclear D gene. The CDR3 spans 15 residues. Trimming pared 4 bases from V and 2 bases from J, leaving 14 bases between. Germline CDR1 reads MGHDK; CDR2 reads SYGVNS.

The J gene is TRBJ1-2, the V gene TRBV7-2, with D perhaps matching TRBD1 (6 bases). CDR1 is SGHTA, CDR2 FQGNSA, per germline. Between the trimmed V and J ends, which lost 5 bases and 1 base, there was a span of 11 bases. The CDR3 is made up of 14 amino acids. The CDR3 DNA reads as TGTGCCAGCAGCCACAGGACAGTTAACTATGGCTACACCTTC. Amino acids: CASSHRTVNYGYTF.

This sequence joins TRBV6-1 and TRBJ1-4; no definite D call. The V gene lost 3 bases and the J gene lost 1 base, with 6 bases spanning the gap. CDR1 and CDR2 from the germline V gene are MNHNS and SASEGT. CDR3 length: 14 amino acids. CDR3 sequence (DNA): TGTGCCAGCAGTGAGCTCGGAACTAATGAAAAACTGTTTTTT. This codes for CASSELGTNEKLFF.

The gene calls are TRBV5-4 and TRBJ2-3; the match to TRBD2 covers 13 bases. CDR3 size: 15 residues. The junction had 3 bases not matched to a gene; V was cut back by 4 bases and J by 4 bases. Germline V gene data show CDR1 as SGHNT and CDR2 as YYREEE (reference sequence). As DNA, the CDR3 is TGTGCCAGCAGCAGGACTAGCGGGGGCTCAGATACGCAGTATTTT. Translating it yields CASSRTSGGSDTQYF. The entire variable domain, with the rest obtained from reference TRBV5-4 and TRBJ2-3, is as follows: ETGVTQSPTHLIKTRGQQVTLRCSSQSGHNTVSWYQQALGQGPQFIFQYYREEENGRGNFPPRFSGLQFPNYSSELNVNALELDDSALYLCASSRTSGGSDTQYFGPGTRLTVL.

The chain joins TRBV4-1 to TRBJ2-3, with TRBD2 identical over 7 bases. This CDR3 contains 15 residues. CDR1 is MGHRA and CDR2 is YSYEKL in the germline V gene. After removal of 4 bases from V and 0 bases from J, the junction contained 4 bases not matched to a gene. The CDR3, as DNA: TGCGCCAGCAGCCGAGGGACTACCAGCACAGATACGCAGTATTTT. Its protein product is CASSRGTTSTDTQYF.

J is TRBJ1-4 and V is TRBV5-6; 8 positions match TRBD1. The germline V gene encodes CDR1 SGHDT and CDR2 YYEEEE. The CDR3 has 13 residues. The V and J ends lost 4 bases and 10 bases, in that order; junction bases with no gene match: 6. The CDR3 loop reads CASSPDREGKLFF. As DNA, the CDR3 is TGTGCCAGCAGCCCGGACAGGGAGGGAAAACTGTTTTTT.

This chain links TRBV7-6 with TRBJ1-1; D is undetermined. CDR1 and CDR2 from the germline V gene are SGHVS and FNYEAQ. There are 14 residues in the CDR3. V lost 2 bases and J 1 base, leaving 8 bases between the germline ends. This CDR3 reads CASSLTVKNTEAFF. CDR3 bases: TGTGCCAGCAGCTTAACGGTGAAGAACACTGAAGCTTTCTTT. The full variable domain, rest sourced from reference TRBV7-6 and TRBJ1-1, is GAGVSQSPRYKVTKRGQDVALRCDPISGHVSLYWYRQALGQGPEFLTYFNYEAQQDKSGLPNDRFSAERPEGSISTLTIQRTEQRDSAMYRCASSLTVKNTEAFFGQGTRLTVV.

V usage is TRBV19 and J usage is TRBJ1-1; TRBD1 aligns across 8 bases. This CDR3 region has 14 residues. After removal of 6 bases from V and 8 bases from J, the junction contained 11 bases not matched to a gene. CDR1 LNHDA and CDR2 SQIVND come from the germline V gene (reference sequence). The CDR3 here is CASSPRERTGEAFF. DNA for the CDR3: TGTGCCAGTAGCCCCAGGGAGAGGACAGGGGAAGCTTTCTTT.

This rearrangement joins TRBV27 to TRBJ1-1; D may be TRBD1 (6 bases). Germline loops: CDR1 MNHEY, CDR2 SMNVEV (reference sequence). The V end lost 3 bases, the J end lost 5 bases, and 13 bases lay between the germline ends. The CDR3 spans 14 residues. The CDR3 nucleotides are TGTGCCAGCAGTTTTGAGGGGGTCGGGACTGAAGCTTTCTTT. Translating it yields CASSFEGVGTEAFF.

The CDR3 here is CASSFEGGRATRVTEAFF. The CDR3 DNA sequence: TGTGCCAGCAGCTTCGAGGGGGGGAGGGCAACCCGTGTGACTGAAGCTTTCTTT. The chain couples TRBV7-6 to TRBJ1-1, with D possibly TRBD1 on 6 matching bases. V gave up 3 bases and J gave up 5 bases, with 25 bases separating them. This CDR3 has 18 amino acids. Germline V gene lookup returns CDR1 SGHVS and CDR2 FNYEAQ. The entire variable domain, with the rest obtained from reference TRBV7-6 and TRBJ1-1, is as follows: GAGVSQSPRYKVTKRGQDVALRCDPISGHVSLYWYRQALGQGPEFLTYFNYEAQQDKSGLPNDRFSAERPEGSISTLTIQRTEQRDSAMYRCASSFEGGRATRVTEAFFGQGTRLTVV.

The J gene is TRBJ2-7, the V gene TRBV4-1; D unclear. Germline V CDR1 and CDR2: MGHRA, YSYEKL. V was shortened by 3 bases and J by 2 bases, with 8 bases between the two germline ends. The CDR3 length is 13 residues. The CDR3 DNA follows: TGCGCCAGCAGCCAGCAGGAAGCCTACGAGCAGTACGTC. Protein sequence: CASSQQEAYEQYV.

The chain joins TRBV11-2 to TRBJ2-1; D gene unclear. Germline-derived CDR1 and CDR2 are SGHAT and FQNNGV. This CDR3 has 12 residues. Trimming removed 1 base at V and 9 bases at J, with 7 bases between. The CDR3: CASSLGAPEQFF. CDR3 coding DNA: TGTGCCAGCAGCTTAGGGGCCCCTGAGCAGTTCTTC.

This chain joins TRBV30 and TRBJ2-5; 10 bases align to TRBD2. Germline CDR1 and CDR2: GTSNPN and SVGIG (reference sequence). V shed 2 bases and J 1 base; nucleotides not matched to a gene: 4. This CDR3 comprises 15 residues. Here the CDR3 DNA reads TGTGCCTGGAGTCGACTAGCGGGCCGCCAAGAGACCCAGTACTTC. Residues: CAWSRLAGRQETQYF. Full variable domain (remainder filled in from reference TRBV30 and TRBJ2-5): SQTIHQWPATLVQPVGSPLSLECTVEGTSNPNLYWYRQAAGRGLQLLFYSVGIGQISSEVPQNLSASRPQDRQFILSSKKLLLSDSGFYLCAWSRLAGRQETQYFGPGTRLLVL.